Listed below are T cell receptor beta chains from one sample, sequenced in a study of cytomegalovirus exposure and HLA in healthy donors. The protocol was immunoSEQ multiplex PCR, while the TCRdb copy is restricted to in-frame clones and leaves out a portion. The profile shows about 98,000 clones, about 83% of them singletons. Specimen: PBMCs. Receptor source: a female donor in good health and CMV-seropositive. Both conserved end residues are trimmed from each CDR3. Each record gives: V gene, J gene, CDR3 protein.

v_call: TRBV27; j_call: TRBJ1-3; cdr3_aa: ASQPQGSGNTIY
v_call: TRBV29-1; j_call: TRBJ2-5; cdr3_aa: SVVGDGAQY
v_call: TRBV5-1; j_call: TRBJ2-7; cdr3_aa: ASSSARGLAGVSYEQY
v_call: TRBV7-8; j_call: TRBJ1-5; cdr3_aa: ASSLVGRDHSNQPQH
v_call: TRBV14; j_call: TRBJ1-3; cdr3_aa: ASSRWTGAVSSGNTIY
v_call: TRBV2; j_call: TRBJ2-1; cdr3_aa: ASSGLGVNEQF
v_call: TRBV6-6; j_call: TRBJ2-7; cdr3_aa: ASSPTSGSRYEQY
v_call: TRBV7-2; j_call: TRBJ1-1; cdr3_aa: ASSTPRNTRGNTEAF
v_call: TRBV6-1; j_call: TRBJ2-4; cdr3_aa: ASSDPGQGAILTKNIQY
v_call: TRBV11-2; j_call: TRBJ2-1; cdr3_aa: ASSLDLGGAGEQF
v_call: TRBV4-1; j_call: TRBJ2-7; cdr3_aa: ASSAAGTGVYEQY
v_call: TRBV6-5; j_call: TRBJ2-3; cdr3_aa: ASSQTGEADTQY
v_call: TRBV18; j_call: TRBJ1-4; cdr3_aa: ASSPRDSGREKLF
v_call: TRBV10-3; j_call: TRBJ1-5; cdr3_aa: AIRSGTGNQPQH
v_call: TRBV6-1; j_call: TRBJ2-1; cdr3_aa: ASSWLAGVHNEQF
v_call: TRBV5-1; j_call: TRBJ1-2; cdr3_aa: ASSLGGVGQGGGYT
v_call: TRBV7-9; j_call: TRBJ2-5; cdr3_aa: ASSFTTGPETQY
v_call: TRBV19; j_call: TRBJ2-2; cdr3_aa: ASTPHWTSGDTGELF
v_call: TRBV7-9; j_call: TRBJ2-5; cdr3_aa: ASSPLGTGRETQY
v_call: TRBV19; j_call: TRBJ2-1; cdr3_aa: ASSLLLLPPARNEQF
v_call: TRBV7-9; j_call: TRBJ1-4; cdr3_aa: ASSLRRDEKLF
v_call: TRBV6-6; j_call: TRBJ1-4; cdr3_aa: ASSYSGTGGEKLF
v_call: TRBV6-5; j_call: TRBJ1-1; cdr3_aa: ASSSGTAGTEAF
v_call: TRBV27; j_call: TRBJ2-5; cdr3_aa: ASSRKTGVETQY
v_call: TRBV7-9; j_call: TRBJ1-3; cdr3_aa: ASSFSTGGSGNTIY
v_call: TRBV13; j_call: TRBJ1-1; cdr3_aa: ASSLGAGDTEAF
v_call: TRBV15; j_call: TRBJ2-7; cdr3_aa: ATSRDRGGFSYEQY
v_call: TRBV2; j_call: TRBJ1-5; cdr3_aa: ATSRDRGRWQPQH
v_call: TRBV27; j_call: TRBJ2-2; cdr3_aa: ASSFTTGELF
v_call: TRBV28; j_call: TRBJ1-1; cdr3_aa: ASFGGLNTEAF
v_call: TRBV2; j_call: TRBJ2-3; cdr3_aa: ASKWVAGGATQY
v_call: TRBV19; j_call: TRBJ1-2; cdr3_aa: ASTPPPGVVANYGYT
v_call: TRBV7-6; j_call: TRBJ2-1; cdr3_aa: ASSSSGGNEQF
v_call: TRBV11-2; j_call: TRBJ1-2; cdr3_aa: ASSLAGDISYGYT
v_call: TRBV7-9; j_call: TRBJ1-1; cdr3_aa: ASSLQGSTEAF
v_call: TRBV30; j_call: TRBJ2-7; cdr3_aa: ACTLRDRGYEQY
v_call: TRBV5-4; j_call: TRBJ2-7; cdr3_aa: ASSLKDREQY
v_call: TRBV10-3; j_call: TRBJ2-3; cdr3_aa: AISESRVGTDTQY
v_call: TRBV9; j_call: TRBJ2-1; cdr3_aa: ASSVGSWGGLAGDNEQF